This passage covers 24 T cell receptor beta chains from one sample sequenced in a study of blood T cell repertoires in COVID-19. Measured with immunoSEQ multiplex PCR; TCRdb has only the in-frame clones, and not every one. The repertoire holds over 100,000 clones, with around 80% as singletons. Source material: peripheral blood. The receptors derive from a man aged 55 to 69 with active or convalescent COVID-19.

The sample holds a few counts of this clone. The chain has TRBV7-9 and TRBJ1-4, with TRBD1 matching 7 bases. From germline, CDR1 is SEHNR and CDR2 FQNEAQ (reference sequence). After removal of 5 bases from V and 4 bases from J, the junction contained 7 bases not matched to a gene. The CDR3 is 15 amino acids. The CDR3 reads CASSPGTDNNEKLFF. The CDR3 nucleotides read TGTGCCAGCAGCCCGGGGACAGATAATAATGAAAAACTGTTTTTT.

V is TRBV9 and J is TRBJ2-3; the match to TRBD1 covers 10 bases. Germline V CDR1 and CDR2: SGDLS, YYNGEE. The CDR3 spans 15 residues. The ends lost 4 bases at V and 5 bases at J; junction bases unmatched: 7. The CDR3 reads CASSPRDRGQDTQYF. As DNA, the CDR3 is TGTGCCAGCAGCCCCCGGGACAGGGGACAAGATACGCAGTATTTT.

The CDR3 DNA follows: TGTGCCTGGAGGGGATCATATGGGGGCGCTGGAAACACCATATATTTT. This translates into CAWRGSYGGAGNTIYF. The chain recombines TRBV30 with TRBJ1-3; D possibly corresponds to TRBD1 (6 bases). V lost 3 bases, J lost 2 bases, and 17 bases lay in between. Germline V CDR1 and CDR2: GTSNPN, SVGIG (reference sequence). This CDR3 has 16 residues.

In its sample, this clone was seen a few times. The chain joins TRBV9 to TRBJ2-2; D is uncertain. CDR1 and CDR2 (germline): SGDLS, YYNGEE. The CDR3 spans 15 residues. Trimming left V 0 bases short and J 5 bases short, with 11 bases between. CDR3 residues: CASSVDPQRTGELFF. CDR3 nucleotide sequence: TGTGCCAGCAGCGTAGACCCCCAGAGGACCGGGGAGCTGTTTTTT.

This chain uses TRBV10-3 with TRBJ2-1; possibly TRBD1 for D (5 bases). The germline V and J ends were trimmed by 10 bases and 0 bases, with 13 bases remaining between them. Germline CDR1 reads ENHRY; CDR2 reads SYGVKD. This CDR3 contains 14 residues. The CDR3 loop reads CATQGGHSYNEQFF. The CDR3, as DNA: TGTGCCACCCAAGGCGGACACTCCTACAATGAGCAGTTCTTC.

The chain combines TRBV28 with TRBJ1-5; D is possibly TRBD1 (6 bases). Trimming removed 6 bases at V and 4 bases at J, with 19 bases between. CDR1 is MDHEN and CDR2 is SYDVKM in the germline V gene. The CDR3 length is 16 residues. CDR3 coding DNA: TGTGCCAGCAGGTTCCACATGGGGGCTGGTAATCAGCCCCAGCATTTT. Its protein is CASRFHMGAGNQPQHF.

The genes are TRBV27 and TRBJ1-5; D might be TRBD1 (6 bases). The CDR3 has 14 amino acids. Trimming removed 6 bases from V and 6 bases from J, with 15 bases in between. CDR1 is MNHEY, CDR2 SMNVEV, per germline (reference sequence). CDR3 nucleotides: TGTGCCAGCAGCCTAGGGGGAACTGGTCAGCCCCAGCATTTT. This encodes CASSLGGTGQPQHF.

The chain has TRBV27 and TRBJ2-7, with D unclear. This CDR3 contains 13 residues. V shed 6 bases and J shed 2 bases, with 11 bases lying between them. CDR1 is MNHEY and CDR2 is SMNVEV in the germline V gene (reference sequence). CDR3 sequence (DNA): TGTGCCAGCAGCCAACATTTTCCCTACGAGCAGTACTTC. This sequence encodes CASSQHFPYEQYF.

This clone has only one observation. V gene TRBV11-2 combines with J gene TRBJ2-1, with D uncertain. There are 16 residues in the CDR3. From germline, CDR1 is SGHAT and CDR2 FQNNGV. V shed 5 bases and J shed 3 bases, with 17 bases lying between them. The CDR3 coding sequence is TGTGCCAGCAGCCCCCAGACTCCTCTAGACTACAATGAGCAGTTCTTC. Its translation: CASSPQTPLDYNEQFF.

V is TRBV6-6 and J is TRBJ1-2; D perhaps matches TRBD1 (6 bases). CDR1 and CDR2 (germline): MNHNY, SVGAGI (reference sequence). The length of the CDR3 is 13 residues. V gave up 4 bases and J gave up 7 bases, with 13 bases separating them. The CDR3: CASSSRGGRGYTF. CDR3 nucleotide sequence: TGTGCCAGCAGTTCCAGGGGCGGTCGTGGCTACACCTTC.

The chain has TRBV5-4 and TRBJ2-7, with D perhaps TRBD2 (5 bases). This CDR3 is built from 16 residues. V dropped 4 bases and J dropped 2 bases, with 19 bases sitting between them. CDR1 is SGHNT and CDR2 is YYREEE in the germline V gene (reference sequence). The CDR3 loop is CASSPEGGVPPYEQYV. In DNA form, the CDR3 reads TGTGCCAGCAGCCCCGAGGGTGGGGTACCCCCCTACGAGCAGTACGTC.

This sequence joins TRBV2 and TRBJ1-6, with TRBD1 matching 9 bases. The trim removed 6 bases at V and 13 bases at J, leaving 7 bases unmatched. Germline loops: CDR1 SNHLY, CDR2 FYNNEI. This CDR3 has 13 residues. The CDR3 reads CASRDRGLDPLHF. The CDR3 coding sequence is TGTGCCAGCAGGGACAGGGGCCTAGATCCCCTCCACTTT. The full variable domain, its missing parts supplied by reference TRBV2 and TRBJ1-6, is EPEVTQTPSHQVTQMGQEVILRCVPISNHLYFYWYRQILGQKVEFLVSFYNNEISEKSEIFDDQFSVERPDGSNFTLKIRSTKLEDSAMYFCASRDRGLDPLHFGNGTRLTVT.

The rearrangement uses TRBV12-3 or TRBV12-4 and TRBJ2-1; a possible D gene is TRBD1 (6 bases). The CDR3 runs 12 residues. The V end lost 6 bases, the J end lost 6 bases, and 9 bases lay between the germline ends. The CDR3 loop reads CASSWGLNEQFF. The CDR3 DNA follows: TGTGCCAGCAGCTGGGGGCTCAATGAGCAGTTCTTC.

The J gene is TRBJ2-7, the V gene TRBV5-4, with 9 bases lining up with TRBD2. Germline V gene data show CDR1 as SGHNT and CDR2 as YYREEE (reference sequence). The CDR3 consists of 16 residues. After removal of 4 bases from V and 0 bases from J, the junction contained 8 bases not matched to a gene. The CDR3, as DNA: TGTGCCAGCAGCCCGGGTGCTAGCGGGATCTCCTACGAGCAGTACTTC. It is translated as CASSPGASGISYEQYF.

The chain is built from TRBV4-1 and TRBJ2-7; 13 positions agree with TRBD2. The germline V gene encodes CDR1 MGHRA and CDR2 YSYEKL. CDR3 length equals 19 residues. V dropped 4 bases and J dropped 4; count of bases not matched to a gene: 16. The CDR3 nucleotides read TGCGCCAGCAGCCCAATGGGAACTAGCGGGAGGGGAGGGGAATACGAGCAGTACTTC. This gives the protein CASSPMGTSGRGGEYEQYF.

A remark on this clone: Germline and junction disagree at one end, which may indicate a read error. Other DNA sequences in the same sample also yield this CDR3. This rearrangement joins TRBV11-3 to TRBJ2-5; 15 bases are shared with TRBD2. In germline, CDR1 is SGHNT, CDR2 YENEEA. The CDR3 has 19 amino acids. CDR3 sequence reads: CASSPTPGLAGGGGETQYF. For the CDR3, the DNA is TGTGCTAGCAGCCCAACGCCGGGACTAGCGGGAGGAGGGGGAGAGACCCAGTACTTC.

This clone was found a few times. V usage is TRBV7-2 and J usage is TRBJ1-6; D uncertain. This CDR3 region has 15 residues. V lost 2 bases and J lost 5, with 10 bases in between. The germline CDR1 and CDR2 sequences are SGHTA and FQGNSA. This CDR3 is CASSLSRLDNSPLHF. DNA of the CDR3: TGTGCCAGCAGCTTAAGTAGACTCGATAATTCACCCCTCCACTTT.

The rearrangement uses TRBV20-1 and TRBJ2-7, with D possibly being TRBD2 (6 bases). Germline CDR1 is DFQATT and CDR2 is SNEGSKA (reference sequence). The CDR3 sequence is 15 residues long. Trimming removed 3 bases at V and 2 bases at J, with 17 bases between. CDR3 sequence (DNA): TGCAGTGCTAGTATCGGCGGGACGGGTGCCTACGAGCAGTACTTC. This translates into CSASIGGTGAYEQYF.

V gene TRBV28 combines with J gene TRBJ2-7; the match to TRBD1 covers 8 bases. CDR1 and CDR2 (germline): MDHEN, SYDVKM. Trimming took 2 bases from V and 2 from J; bases not matched to a gene: 5. The CDR3 has 15 residues. The CDR3 protein is CASSLTSGGPYEQYF. CDR3 bases: TGTGCCAGCAGTTTAACGTCAGGGGGCCCCTACGAGCAGTACTTC.

The chain uses TRBV11-3 and TRBJ2-5, with 9 nucleotides matching TRBD1. From germline, CDR1 is SGHNT and CDR2 YENEEA. The V and J ends lost 5 bases and 3 bases, in that order; junction bases with no gene match: 7. The CDR3 runs to 15 residues. The CDR3 bases are TGTGCCAGCAGCCACCGGACAGGGGCGAAAGAGACCCAGTACTTC. The encoded protein is CASSHRTGAKETQYF.

This chain joins TRBV19 and TRBJ2-1, with a tentative D call TRBD2 (5 bases). The V end lost 5 bases, the J end lost 5 bases, and 10 bases lay between the germline ends. Germline V lookup: CDR1 LNHDA, CDR2 SQIVND (reference sequence). The CDR3 is 13 amino acids. The CDR3 DNA follows: TGTGCCAGTAGTCCGGAGGACCACAATGAGCAGTTCTTC. It is translated as CASSPEDHNEQFF.

The chain carries TRBV18 and TRBJ2-3; a possible D gene is TRBD1 (5 bases). V lost 0 bases, J lost 3 bases, and 19 bases lay in between. This CDR3 is 18 amino acids long. Germline V gene lookup returns CDR1 KGHSH and CDR2 LQKENI. Written as DNA, the CDR3 is TGTGCCAGCTCACCACCGGGGTTATGGGGCTCCCTGACAGATACGCAGTATTTT. The encoded protein is CASSPPGLWGSLTDTQYF.

This clone was seen only a few times. The rearrangement joins TRBV2 to TRBJ1-1, with D unclear. The CDR3 is made up of 13 amino acids. Trimming pared 1 base from V and 2 bases from J, leaving 5 bases between. The germline CDR1 and CDR2 sequences are SNHLY and FYNNEI. This CDR3 is CASSEGHNTEAFF. In nucleotides, the CDR3 is TGTGCCAGCAGTGAAGGACACAACACTGAAGCTTTCTTT.

The CDR3 protein is CASSFSGRPGELFF. CDR3 DNA sequence: TGTGCCAGCAGTTTCAGCGGGAGACCCGGGGAGCTGTTTTTT. The chain employs TRBV6-2 or TRBV6-3 and TRBJ2-2; TRBD2 agrees at 8 bases. Germline V lookup: CDR1 MNHEY, CDR2 SVGEGT. The CDR3 consists of 14 residues. V gave up 4 bases and J gave up 6 bases; unmatched junction bases: 4.